A single sample gave rise to the 8 T cell receptor beta chains below, sequenced in a study of shared clonotypes between healthy human individuals. TCRdb keeps only in-frame clones here, not all; method: immunoSEQ multiplex PCR. The profile shows about 1,800,000 clones, around 96% of them singletons. Naive CD8 cells comprised CD45RO-negative, CCR7-positively selected cells, excluding terminally differentiated effector memory CD45RA+ cells. Source material: naive CD8+ T cells sorted from blood. Source of these receptors: a man aged 18-30 years in good health.

The rearrangement links TRBV5-6 to TRBJ1-1; 8 nucleotides align to TRBD1. Looked up from germline, CDR1 is SGHDT and CDR2 is YYEEEE. The ends lost 4 bases at V and 4 bases at J; junction bases unmatched: 6. This CDR3 region has 14 residues. In DNA, the CDR3 is TGTGCCAGCAGCGGACAGGGTGGGAGCACTGAAGCTTTCTTT. This translates into CASSGQGGSTEAFF.

The chain has TRBV4-2 and TRBJ2-5; D is undetermined. V was trimmed by 0 bases and J by 4 bases, leaving 12 bases between them. The CDR3 extends over 15 amino acids. Germline V gives CDR1 LGHNA, CDR2 YNFKEQ. The CDR3 here is CASSQEATSGETQYF. CDR3 nucleotide sequence: TGTGCCAGCAGCCAAGAAGCCACCTCGGGAGAGACCCAGTACTTC.

The rearrangement links TRBV7-9 to TRBJ2-5, with a tentative D call TRBD1 (6 bases). Germline CDR1 is SEHNR and CDR2 is FQNEAQ (reference sequence). CDR3 length equals 15 residues. Trimming took off 5 bases at V and 2 bases at J, with 15 bases between the two ends. Here the CDR3 DNA reads TGTGCCAGCAGCGGGATCGGGACACCTCAAGAGACCCAGTACTTC. Translation: CASSGIGTPQETQYF.

The J gene is TRBJ1-1, the V gene TRBV27; D is unclear. This CDR3 is built from 15 residues. Germline V lookup: CDR1 MNHEY, CDR2 SMNVEV (reference sequence). Trimming pared 5 bases from V and 2 bases from J, leaving 15 bases between. The CDR3 reads CASSAGVEGNTEAFF. CDR3 coding DNA: TGTGCCAGCAGTGCAGGAGTAGAGGGTAACACTGAAGCTTTCTTT.

The chain links TRBV28 to TRBJ1-5; maybe TRBD1 (6 bases). Germline CDR1 reads MDHEN; CDR2 reads SYDVKM. This CDR3 contains 17 residues. V was pared by 3 bases and J by 9 bases, with 24 bases between. DNA for the CDR3: TGTGCCAGCAGTTTCTGGAGTGGGGACACCCAAAATGGGCCCCAGCATTTT. This sequence encodes CASSFWSGDTQNGPQHF.

The chain joins TRBV2 to TRBJ2-7; 8 nucleotides match TRBD1. CDR1 and CDR2 (germline): SNHLY, FYNNEI. V gave up 3 bases and J gave up 2 bases; unmatched junction bases: 3. This CDR3 comprises 14 residues. As DNA, the CDR3 is TGTGCCAGCAGTGACAGGGGGCGGGCCTACGAGCAGTACTTC. It encodes CASSDRGRAYEQYF.

This clone appeared a few times. The V gene is TRBV14, the J gene TRBJ1-6; possibly TRBD1 for D (6 bases). Germline V gene data show CDR1 as SGHDN and CDR2 as FVKESK. The V end was cut by 4 bases, the J end by 9 bases, with 13 bases between. The CDR3 has 14 amino acids. The chain's CDR3 is CASSLTGSGSPLHF. The CDR3 DNA is TGTGCCAGCAGCCTTACAGGGTCCGGTTCACCCCTCCACTTT.

About this clone itself: This same CDR3 is encoded by further DNA sequences in the sample. The V gene is TRBV7-9, the J gene TRBJ1-2; D uncertain. The CDR3 length is 13 residues. With 1 base removed from V and 4 bases from J, the gap between germline ends came to 7 bases. Germline V CDR1 and CDR2: SEHNR, FQNEAQ (reference sequence). The CDR3, as DNA: TGTGCCAGCAGCTTAGGCACGGTCTATGGCTACACCTTC. Its protein is CASSLGTVYGYTF.